This passage covers 20 T cell receptor beta chains from one sample sequenced in a study of cytomegalovirus exposure and HLA in healthy donors. TCRdb's table, derived via immunoSEQ multiplex PCR, lists solely in-frame clones and lacks some. The sample consists of 200,000 to 250,000 clones, approximately 86% of them appearing once. The sample taken for sequencing was PBMCs. The receptor source for this set is a woman between 18 and 29 years old in good health and CMV-seronegative.

This clone was observed at least ten times. The chain has TRBV9 and TRBJ2-7; 12 bases align to TRBD1. Trimming cost V 3 bases and J 7 bases; bases outside gene matches: 8. Germline CDR1 SGDLS, CDR2 YYNGEE. The CDR3 length is 15 residues. The CDR3: CASSAIPGQGAEQYF. CDR3 nucleotide sequence: TGTGCCAGCAGCGCGATTCCGGGACAGGGGGCTGAGCAGTACTTC.

The chain combines TRBV7-3 with TRBJ2-5; tentatively, D is TRBD2 (6 bases). V was shortened by 5 bases and J by 7 bases, with 23 bases between the two germline ends. This CDR3 is built from 16 residues. CDR1 SGHTA and CDR2 FQGTGA come from the germline V gene. CDR3 sequence reads: CASSLKRAGLGGTQYF. CDR3 in DNA: TGTGCCAGCAGCCTAAAGCGGGCAGGGTTGGGGGGGACCCAGTACTTC.

This rearrangement joins TRBV6-1 to TRBJ2-1, with TRBD1 as a possible D gene (5 bases). Germline lookup yields CDR1 MNHNS and CDR2 SASEGT. The V gene lost 7 bases and the J gene lost 1 base, with 14 bases spanning the gap. This CDR3 has 15 amino acids. Here the CDR3 reads CASMSRTLSYNEQFF. The CDR3 nucleotides read TGTGCCAGCATGAGCAGGACATTGTCCTACAATGAGCAGTTCTTC.

This chain joins TRBV29-1 and TRBJ2-3, with a possible D match to TRBD1 (6 bases). The CDR3 runs 15 residues. The V and J ends lost 6 bases and 2 bases respectively, with 18 bases between them. Germline CDR1 reads SQVTM; CDR2 reads ANQGSEA. CDR3 nucleotide sequence: TGCAGCGTCTTGAGGTCAGGACAGCACACAGATACGCAGTATTTT. As protein: CSVLRSGQHTDTQYF.

The chain combines TRBV13 with TRBJ2-3, with 10 bases fitting TRBD2. The germline V gene has CDR1 PRHDT and CDR2 FYEKMQ (reference sequence). Trimming cost V 3 bases and J 5 bases; bases outside gene matches: 2. There are 14 residues in the CDR3. The CDR3 DNA sequence: TGTGCCAGCAGCTTTGGACTAGCGGTAGATACGCAGTATTTT. This codes for CASSFGLAVDTQYF. Using reference TRBV13 and TRBJ2-3 for the parts outside the CDR3, the full variable domain is AAGVIQSPRHLIKEKRETATLKCYPIPRHDTVYWYQQGPGQDPQFLISFYEKMQSDKGSIPDRFSAQQFSDYHSELNMSSLELGDSALYFCASSFGLAVDTQYFGPGTRLTVL.

The rearrangement joins TRBV28 to TRBJ1-2; 9 nucleotides line up with TRBD1. The germline gives CDR1 MDHEN, CDR2 SYDVKM. Losses at the gene ends were 6 bases for V and 0 bases for J; bases not matched to a gene: 2. This CDR3 region has 14 residues. The CDR3 nucleotides are TGTGCCAGCAGCAGGACAGGGGCTAACTATGGCTACACCTTC. Encoded protein: CASSRTGANYGYTF.

The chain carries TRBV25-1 and TRBJ2-4; perhaps TRBD1 as D (7 bases). V was trimmed by 3 bases and J by 6 bases, leaving 12 bases between them. CDR1 and CDR2 from the germline V gene are MGHDK and SYGVNS. The CDR3 has 14 residues. CDR3 protein: CASSDGGQLNIQYF. For the CDR3, the DNA is TGTGCCAGCAGTGACGGGGGACAGTTAAACATTCAGTACTTC.

V is TRBV27 and J is TRBJ1-2; a possible D gene is TRBD1 (6 bases). Germline assignment: CDR1 MNHEY and CDR2 SMNVEV (reference sequence). The CDR3 runs 16 residues. Trimming pared 4 bases from V and 3 bases from J, leaving 18 bases between. CDR3 loop: CASSSRTNRAYYGYTF. DNA of the CDR3: TGTGCCAGCAGTTCCAGAACAAACAGGGCATACTATGGCTACACCTTC.

The chain has TRBV2 and TRBJ1-2, with TRBD1 identical over 10 bases. J gave up 8 bases and V 6 bases, and 6 bases lay outside the gene matches. Germline CDR1 and CDR2: SNHLY and FYNNEI. CDR3 length equals 13 residues. CDR3 in DNA: TGTGCCAGCAGAAGACAGGGGGCCGAAGGCTACACCTTC. Translation gives CASRRQGAEGYTF.

The V and J genes are TRBV7-9 and TRBJ2-7, with a possible D match to TRBD1 (5 bases). Between the trimmed V and J ends, which lost 1 base and 3 bases, there was a span of 7 bases. CDR1 and CDR2 from the germline V gene are SEHNR and FQNEAQ (reference sequence). CDR3 size: 13 residues. The CDR3 DNA is TGTGCCAGCAGCTTAGTAGACAGCTACGAGCAGTACTTC. Protein sequence: CASSLVDSYEQYF.

This rearrangement joins TRBV6-1 to TRBJ2-7; 11 nucleotides line up with TRBD2. V shed 7 bases, J shed 3 bases, and the junction held 8 bases outside the gene matches. This CDR3 comprises 15 residues. Germline assignment: CDR1 MNHNS and CDR2 SASEGT. CDR3 coding DNA: TGTGCCAGCACTAAACTAGCGGGGGACGTCTACGAGCAGTACTTC. It specifies CASTKLAGDVYEQYF.

This chain joins TRBV7-9 and TRBJ1-4; D uncertain. Germline values: CDR1 SEHNR, CDR2 FQNEAQ (reference sequence). The CDR3 length is 16 residues. Trimming stripped 1 base from V and 5 bases from J, with 14 bases between. The chain's CDR3 is CASSLEADGLNEKLFF. The CDR3 bases are TGTGCCAGCAGCTTAGAAGCGGACGGACTAAATGAAAAACTGTTTTTT.

The chain couples TRBV5-4 to TRBJ2-3; D remains unclear. Per germline, CDR1 SGHNT and CDR2 YYREEE (reference sequence). Trimming shortened V by 9 bases and J by 5 bases, and 10 bases separated the two germline ends. The CDR3 extends over 11 amino acids. The CDR3 bases are TGTGCCATTCCCACGGGAGATACGCAGTATTTT. Its protein product is CAIPTGDTQYF.

V usage is TRBV6-1 and J usage is TRBJ1-1; 8 nucleotides align to TRBD1. This CDR3 region has 14 residues. CDR1 is MNHNS, CDR2 SASEGT, per germline. V shed 8 bases, J shed 1 base, and the junction held 6 bases outside the gene matches. CDR3 in DNA: TGTGCCAGCGTCGACAGGGGAAAGAACACTGAAGCTTTCTTT. Protein sequence: CASVDRGKNTEAFF.

This chain joins TRBV4-1 and TRBJ2-2; D is unresolved. V was trimmed by 4 bases and J by 2 bases, leaving 20 bases between them. This CDR3 has 18 amino acids. Looked up from germline, CDR1 is MGHRA and CDR2 is YSYEKL. CDR3 sequence reads: CASSLSLSPNSNTGELFF. The CDR3 bases are TGCGCCAGCAGCCTGTCTCTAAGCCCTAATTCTAACACCGGGGAGCTGTTTTTT.

The J gene is TRBJ2-1, the V gene TRBV5-4; 7 bases agree with TRBD2. The CDR3 is 14 residues long. The junction had 8 bases not matched to a gene; V was cut back by 0 bases and J by 11 bases. Per the germline V gene, CDR1 is SGHNT and CDR2 is YYREEE (reference sequence). The CDR3 here is CASSLAVAGDKQFF. CDR3 sequence (DNA): TGTGCCAGCAGCTTGGCGGTGGCGGGAGATAAGCAGTTCTTC.

The J gene is TRBJ2-7, the V gene TRBV18, with TRBD2 as a possible D gene (6 bases). V was pared by 7 bases and J by 5 bases, with 18 bases between. CDR1 is KGHSH, CDR2 LQKENI, per germline. The CDR3 is 14 amino acids. CDR3 coding DNA: TGTGCCAGCTTGGTCGGTGGGGGGAGGAACGAGCAGTACTTC. Translated: CASLVGGGRNEQYF.

The rearrangement joins TRBV27 to TRBJ1-1; D possibly corresponds to TRBD1 (6 bases). The CDR3 totals 14 residues. Trimming took off 5 bases at V and 0 bases at J, with 10 bases between the two ends. CDR1 is MNHEY, CDR2 SMNVEV, per germline (reference sequence). Here the CDR3 reads CASSPDSMNTEAFF. The DNA of the CDR3 is TGTGCCAGCAGTCCGGACAGTATGAACACTGAAGCTTTCTTT.

The chain carries TRBV5-4 and TRBJ2-1; 11 bases line up with TRBD2. Germline V CDR1 and CDR2: SGHNT, YYREEE (reference sequence). This CDR3 spans 17 amino acids. The J segment lost 3 bases and the V segment lost 4 bases, leaving 9 bases of the junction unmatched. The CDR3 region has the DNA TGTGCCAGCAGCCATCTCCTCGGGACTAGCGGCTACAATGAGCAGTTCTTC. This sequence encodes CASSHLLGTSGYNEQFF. The full variable domain, its missing parts supplied by reference TRBV5-4 and TRBJ2-1, is ETGVTQSPTHLIKTRGQQVTLRCSSQSGHNTVSWYQQALGQGPQFIFQYYREEENGRGNFPPRFSGLQFPNYSSELNVNALELDDSALYLCASSHLLGTSGYNEQFFGPGTRLTVL.

The chain recombines TRBV28 with TRBJ1-1; TRBD1 aligns across 7 bases. The ends lost 7 bases at V and 2 bases at J; junction bases unmatched: 7. CDR1 is MDHEN and CDR2 is SYDVKM in the germline V gene. The CDR3 length is 14 residues. This CDR3 reads CASTRQGSNTEAFF. In DNA, the CDR3 is TGTGCCAGCACACGACAGGGTTCAAACACTGAAGCTTTCTTT. The variable domain in full, with the rest retrieved from reference TRBV28 and TRBJ1-1, is DVKVTQSSRYLVKRTGEKVFLECVQDMDHENMFWYRQDPGLGLRLIYFSYDVKMKEKGDIPEGYSVSREKKERFSLILESASTNQTSMYLCASTRQGSNTEAFFGQGTRLTVV.